Following are 30 T cell receptor beta chains from one sample sequenced in a study of T cells in Graves' hyperthyroidism and ophthalmopathy. RNA transcripts gave rise to amplified TCR beta CDR3 regions. RT-PCR in the first round (using the HTBI primer set) targeted the TCR CDR3. MiXCR, applied by TCRdb to the multiplex PCR reads, yields one record per CDR3 protein. The repertoire has 250,000 to 300,000 distinct CDR3 sequences, roughly 13% of them found once; the top ten carry roughly 8.2%. Source material: blood. Receptors were obtained from a woman in her 40s with Graves' hyperthyroidism.

This rearrangement joins TRBV6-1 to TRBJ1-1; 8 bases match TRBD1. CDR3 size: 15 residues. Germline V CDR1 and CDR2: MNHNS, SASEGT. V lost 5 bases to trimming and J lost 4 bases; unmatched junction nucleotides: 9. The CDR3 DNA is TGTGCCAGCAGTTTAGGACAGGGATACAGCACTGAAGCTTTCTTT. Protein sequence: CASSLGQGYSTEAFF.

This clonotype was observed many times. The V gene is TRBV12-3 or TRBV12-4, the J gene TRBJ2-4; a weak D match, TRBD2 (6 bases). V dropped 2 bases and J dropped 7 bases, with 15 bases sitting between them. This CDR3 comprises 15 residues. The CDR3 nucleotides are TGTGCCAGCAGTTTACCCCTCCGGGACTCCAACATTCAGTACTTC. Translated, it gives CASSLPLRDSNIQYF.

This clonotype appeared many times. The J gene is TRBJ1-1, the V gene TRBV5-1; D call uncertain. The germline V gene has CDR1 SGHRS and CDR2 YFSETQ. Trimming removed 0 bases from V and 2 bases from J, with 11 bases in between. The CDR3 totals 15 residues. The CDR3 is CASSLVSVINTEAFF. The CDR3, as DNA: TGCGCCAGCAGCTTGGTCTCGGTAATCAACACTGAAGCTTTCTTT. The variable domain in full, completed from reference TRBV5-1 and TRBJ1-1, reads KAGVTQTPRYLIKTRGQQVTLSCSPISGHRSVSWYQQTPGQGLQFLFEYFSETQRNKGNFPGRFSGRQFSNSRSEMNVSTLELGDSALYLCASSLVSVINTEAFFGQGTRLTVV.

This clonotype was observed many times. CDR3: CASSHSGTGYWQPQHF. For the CDR3, the DNA is TGTGCCAGCAGCCACTCAGGGACAGGGTATTGGCAGCCCCAGCATTTT. The chain couples TRBV7-8 to TRBJ1-5; 9 bases are shared with TRBD1. The CDR3 has 16 amino acids. Trimming took 5 bases from V and 7 from J; bases not matched to a gene: 12. Per the germline V gene, CDR1 is SGHVS and CDR2 is FQNEAQ.

This clonotype was detected only a few times. This chain links TRBV4-1 with TRBJ1-6, with D possibly being TRBD1 (6 bases). The germline V gene encodes CDR1 MGHRA and CDR2 YSYEKL. With 1 base removed from V and 5 bases from J, the gap between germline ends came to 9 bases. The CDR3 is made up of 15 amino acids. The CDR3 DNA follows: TGCGCCAGCAGCCAAGGGCAGGGGAATAATTCACCCCTCCACTTT. Protein sequence: CASSQGQGNNSPLHF.

V usage is TRBV19 and J usage is TRBJ1-1; no clear D. Germline CDR1 reads LNHDA; CDR2 reads SQIVND (reference sequence). CDR3 length equals 11 residues. The V end was cut by 3 bases, the J end by 8 bases, with 7 bases between. The CDR3 reads CASSIGREAFF. CDR3 in DNA: TGTGCCAGTAGTATTGGCAGAGAAGCTTTCTTT.

This clonotype came up many times. The chain links TRBV7-2 to TRBJ2-1; 8 bases line up with TRBD1. Germline loops: CDR1 SGHTA, CDR2 FQGNSA. The ends lost 4 bases at V and 13 bases at J; junction bases unmatched: 9. The CDR3 totals 13 residues. CDR3 in amino acids: CASSSQPQGAQFF. The DNA for the CDR3 is TGTGCCAGCAGCTCCCAACCCCAGGGGGCTCAGTTCTTC.

This clonotype was seen more than once but under ten times. Germline and junction disagree at one end, which may indicate a read error. The chain uses TRBV6-1 and TRBJ2-7, with TRBD2 as a possible D gene (5 bases). CDR1 and CDR2 from the germline V gene are MNHNS and SASEGT. The CDR3 is 14 amino acids. CDR3 DNA: TGTGTCAGCAGTCGGGGTTCCTTCTCCTACGAGCAGTACTTC. Its protein is CVSSRGSFSYEQYF.

The rearrangement uses TRBV11-3 and TRBJ2-1; 9 bases match TRBD2. Trimming cost V 1 base and J 6 bases; bases outside gene matches: 19. Germline values: CDR1 SGHNT, CDR2 YENEEA. CDR3 size: 20 residues. The CDR3 region has the DNA TGTGCCAGCAGCTTAGTGGGGGGCCCCGGACTAGCGAGTTCATTCAATGAGCAGTTCTTC. Translation gives CASSLVGGPGLASSFNEQFF.

V gene TRBV12-3 or TRBV12-4 combines with J gene TRBJ1-1, with TRBD1 identical over 11 bases. CDR3 size: 14 residues. Germline trimming cut 5 bases from V and 6 bases from J; bases unmatched to any gene: 5. CDR3 amino acids: CASSRTGGVAEAFF. CDR3 bases: TGTGCCAGCAGTCGGACAGGGGGCGTTGCTGAAGCTTTCTTT.

This clonotype was found many times. The CDR3 nucleotides read TGTGCCAGCAGTGAAATGGGGAGATCTAGCACAGATACGCAGTATTTT. Protein sequence: CASSEMGRSSTDTQYF. This sequence joins TRBV2 and TRBJ2-3; TRBD2 might be the D (5 bases). V shed 2 bases and J shed 0 bases, with 12 bases lying between them. CDR3 length: 16 amino acids. Per germline, CDR1 SNHLY and CDR2 FYNNEI.

This clonotype was recorded a few times. V gene TRBV14 combines with J gene TRBJ2-7, with D perhaps matching TRBD1 or TRBD2 (5 bases each). Trimming took off 11 bases at V and 0 bases at J, with 11 bases between the two ends. Germline CDR1 and CDR2: SGHDN and FVKESK. The CDR3 is 12 residues long. The DNA of the CDR3 is TGTGCCCGACCAGGGACCTCCTACGAGCAGTACTTC. Translating gives CARPGTSYEQYF. The full variable domain, its missing parts supplied by reference TRBV14 and TRBJ2-7, is EAGVTQFPSHSVIEKGQTVTLRCDPISGHDNLYWYRRVMGKEIKFLLHFVKESKQDESGMPNNRFLAERTGGTYSTLKVQPAELEDSGVYFCARPGTSYEQYFGPGTRLTVT.

The gene calls are TRBV6-1 and TRBJ2-4; unclear D gene. V gave up 6 bases and J gave up 8 bases, with 14 bases separating them. From germline, CDR1 is MNHNS and CDR2 SASEGT. There are 13 residues in the CDR3. CDR3 residues: CASSLQRMDIQYF. Here the CDR3 DNA reads TGTGCCAGCAGCCTCCAGAGGATGGACATTCAGTACTTC.

Ten or more counts support this clonotype. In DNA form, the CDR3 reads TGTGCCAGCAGCTTAGGCCTAGCCCGGAAAGAGCAGTACTTC. Its translation is CASSLGLARKEQYF. The chain is built from TRBV11-3 and TRBJ2-7; perhaps TRBD2 as D (5 bases). Trimming left V 1 base short and J 7 bases short, with 14 bases between. The CDR3 spans 14 residues. Germline V gene sequence: CDR1 SGHNT, CDR2 YENEEA.

This clonotype was seen many times. The rearrangement links TRBV12-3 or TRBV12-4 to TRBJ2-7, with 8 bases aligning to TRBD2. This CDR3 is 15 amino acids long. V was clipped by 4 bases and J by 6 bases; unmatched bases: 11. The DNA of the CDR3 is TGTGCCAGCAGTTCCAACACCGGGACTAGTTCCGAGCAGTACTTC. Amino acid sequence: CASSSNTGTSSEQYF.

This clonotype was picked up many times. The gene calls are TRBV12-3 or TRBV12-4 and TRBJ2-5, with D maybe TRBD1 (6 bases). V lost 6 bases and J lost 1, with 12 bases in between. The CDR3 totals 14 residues. This CDR3 is CASSRGQTQETQYF. The CDR3 DNA sequence: TGTGCCAGCAGCCGTGGACAGACCCAAGAGACCCAGTACTTC.

The sample holds many counts of this clonotype. The rearrangement joins TRBV11-2 to TRBJ2-3; tentatively, D is TRBD1 (5 bases). The CDR3 is made up of 14 amino acids. Trimming took 2 bases from V and 4 from J, leaving 10 bases between them. The germline gives CDR1 SGHAT, CDR2 FQNNGV. CDR3 in amino acids: CASSLIQGSDTQYF. As DNA, the CDR3 is TGTGCCAGCAGCTTAATCCAGGGTTCAGATACGCAGTATTTT.

This clonotype was recorded many times. V and J are TRBV12-5 and TRBJ1-1; 11 nucleotides match TRBD1. CDR1 LGHNT and CDR2 FRNRAP come from the germline V gene. With 4 bases clipped from V and 5 bases from J, the junction kept 6 bases outside the gene matches. The CDR3 sequence is 15 residues long. The chain's CDR3 is CASGSGTGGETEAFF. For the CDR3, the DNA is TGTGCTAGTGGTTCCGGGACAGGGGGTGAAACTGAAGCTTTCTTT. Variable domain in full (rest from reference TRBV12-5 and TRBJ1-1): DARVTQTPRHKVTEMGQEVTMRCQPILGHNTVFWYRQTMMQGLELLAYFRNRAPLDDSGMPKDRFSAEMPDATLATLKIQPSEPRDSAVYFCASGSGTGGETEAFFGQGTRLTVV.

This clonotype was observed a few times. The V gene is TRBV6-1, the J gene TRBJ2-1; 10 bases map to TRBD1. The ends lost 7 bases at V and 7 bases at J; junction bases unmatched: 7. CDR3 length equals 14 residues. Germline V gene lookup returns CDR1 MNHNS and CDR2 SASEGT. This CDR3 reads CASTPTGGKNEQFF. CDR3 DNA: TGTGCCAGCACGCCGACAGGGGGCAAGAATGAGCAGTTCTTC.

This clonotype was detected many times. The CDR3 sequence: CASNWDTEAFF. Written as DNA, the CDR3 is TGTGCCAGCAACTGGGACACTGAAGCTTTCTTT. V and J are TRBV2 and TRBJ1-1; D unresolved. Germline assignment: CDR1 SNHLY and CDR2 FYNNEI. V lost 7 bases and J lost 3, with 6 bases in between. This CDR3 comprises 11 residues.

This clonotype was found many times. The gene calls are TRBV7-9 and TRBJ2-1, with D unclear. This CDR3 contains 16 residues. With 6 bases removed from V and 3 bases from J, the gap between germline ends came to 18 bases. The germline CDR1 and CDR2 sequences are SEHNR and FQNEAQ (reference sequence). The chain's CDR3 is CASSPPRVGDYNEQFF. The CDR3 nucleotides are TGTGCCAGCAGTCCCCCCCGGGTGGGCGACTACAATGAGCAGTTCTTC. The variable domain in full, with the rest retrieved from reference TRBV7-9 and TRBJ2-1, is DTGVSQNPRHKITKRGQNVTFRCDPISEHNRLYWYRQTLGQGPEFLTYFQNEAQLEKSRLLSDRFSAERPKGSFSTLEIQRTEQGDSAMYLCASSPPRVGDYNEQFFGPGTRLTVL.

This chain uses TRBV20-1 with TRBJ1-4; D might be TRBD1 (5 bases). V lost 3 bases and J 7 bases, leaving 15 bases between the germline ends. The CDR3 is 14 residues long. Germline loops: CDR1 DFQATT, CDR2 SNEGSKA (reference sequence). For the CDR3, the DNA is TGCAGTGCTAGTTTGGAGGGGAGCGGTGAAAAACTGTTTTTT. Its protein product is CSASLEGSGEKLFF.

This clonotype was recorded many times. The rearrangement links TRBV30 to TRBJ1-5; weak D call: TRBD1 (5 bases). V shed 2 bases and J shed 6 bases, with 11 bases lying between them. Germline-derived CDR1 and CDR2 are GTSNPN and SVGIG (reference sequence). The CDR3 spans 13 residues. CDR3 loop: CAWSLGPSQPQHF. In DNA, the CDR3 is TGTGCCTGGAGTCTGGGACCGAGTCAGCCCCAGCATTTT. Drawing the rest from reference TRBV30 and TRBJ1-5, the complete variable domain is SQTIHQWPATLVQPVGSPLSLECTVEGTSNPNLYWYRQAAGRGLQLLFYSVGIGQISSEVPQNLSASRPQDRQFILSSKKLLLSDSGFYLCAWSLGPSQPQHFGDGTRLSIL.

The V and J genes are TRBV30 and TRBJ2-3; tentatively, D is TRBD2 (6 bases). Germline V gives CDR1 GTSNPN, CDR2 SVGIG (reference sequence). There are 14 residues in the CDR3. With 2 bases removed from V and 1 base from J, the gap between germline ends came to 10 bases. This CDR3 reads CAWSPSGGTDTQYF. Written as DNA, the CDR3 is TGTGCCTGGAGTCCCTCGGGAGGCACAGATACGCAGTATTTT.

This clonotype appeared many times. In DNA form, the CDR3 reads TGTGCCAGCAGTTTTCTGCTAGCGGGAGGTACGCAGTATTTT. Its protein is CASSFLLAGGTQYF. The genes are TRBV12-3 or TRBV12-4 and TRBJ2-3; TRBD2 matches 11 bases. V trimming: 3 bases; J trimming: 8 bases; junction bases outside the gene matches: 4. The CDR3 runs to 14 residues.

Many counts were recorded for this clonotype. V is TRBV19 and J is TRBJ1-4; 10 nucleotides line up with TRBD1. The V gene's germline CDR1 is LNHDA and CDR2 SQIVND (reference sequence). Trimming at V came to 3 bases and at J to 6 bases, leaving 4 bases not matched to a gene. This CDR3 is built from 15 residues. The CDR3 DNA reads as TGTGCCAGTAGTATGACAGGGGGCGTGGATGAAAAACTGTTTTTT. Encoded protein: CASSMTGGVDEKLFF.

This clonotype was found many times. The CDR3, as DNA: TGTGCCAGCAGTGGACTAGCGGGAGTTGACGAGCAGTACTTC. It specifies CASSGLAGVDEQYF. The V call is TRBV6-1, the J call TRBJ2-7, with 12 bases that match TRBD2. CDR1 and CDR2 (germline): MNHNS, SASEGT. Germline trimming cut 4 bases from V and 5 bases from J; bases unmatched to any gene: 3. This CDR3 is built from 14 residues.

This clonotype was seen repeatedly, ten times or more. J is TRBJ2-2 and V is TRBV14; no clear D. Germline V CDR1 and CDR2: SGHDN, FVKESK. The V end was cut by 0 bases, the J end by 7 bases, with 6 bases between. The CDR3 spans 13 residues. CDR3 bases: TGTGCCAGCAGCCAAGATTTGGACGGGGAGCTGTTTTTT. This encodes CASSQDLDGELFF.

This clonotype was recorded many times. The gene calls are TRBV6-1 and TRBJ1-5; D uncertain. CDR1 is MNHNS, CDR2 SASEGT, per germline. The CDR3 loop spans 13 amino acids. V lost 1 base and J 6 bases, leaving 7 bases between the germline ends. The CDR3 loop is CASSEGALQPQHF. In nucleotides, the CDR3 is TGTGCCAGCAGTGAAGGGGCCCTTCAGCCCCAGCATTTT.

In its sample, this clonotype was seen many times. The chain has TRBV6-2 or TRBV6-3 and TRBJ1-5; D not certain. Germline CDR1 MNHEY, CDR2 SVGEGT. The CDR3 spans 13 residues. V lost 4 bases, J lost 7 bases, and 11 bases lay in between. The chain's CDR3 is CASSSVKVQPQHF. The CDR3 coding sequence is TGTGCCAGCAGTTCCGTCAAGGTGCAGCCCCAGCATTTT.